A selection of T cell receptor beta chains follows, all from one sample in a study of blood T cell repertoires in COVID-19. The table came from immunoSEQ multiplex PCR; TCRdb's copy has only in-frame clones and leaves some out. The sample has under 300,000 clones; over 80% are singletons. The sequencing sample was made of PBMCs or T cells enriched from blood (not recorded which). The source of these receptors is a young woman who had recovered from COVID-19. Each CDR3 is given with its conserved first and last residue. D genes are given only for firm matches. Size is stated for part of the rows, as once, few or many counts, or as a class when the clone is expanded.

NA	TRBJ2-1	TRBD2	TRBV11-3	TGTGCCAGCAGCCACGGGGGGTCCCTCAATGAGCAGTTCTTC	CASSHGGSLNEQFF
NA	TRBJ2-7	TRBD1	TRBV5-1	TGCGCCAGCAGCCAGGCGGGACAGGGGTTCCACGAGCAGTACTTC	CASSQAGQGFHEQYF
many	TRBJ2-2	TRBD2	TRBV25-1	TGTGCCTCTTATACGGGGGGAGACACCGGGGAGCTGTTTTTT	CASYTGGDTGELFF
once	TRBJ2-2	TRBD1	TRBV4-3	TGCGCCAGCAGCCAAGATCACAGGGGGGCCGGGGAGCTGTTTTTT	CASSQDHRGAGELFF
NA	TRBJ2-2	NA	TRBV7-3	TGTGCCAGCAGCTTTTCCGTCACCGGGGAGCTGTTTTTT	CASSFSVTGELFF
NA	TRBJ1-2	NA	TRBV28	TGTGCCAGCAGTTTAATTGAGGGTAACTATGGCTACACCTTC	CASSLIEGNYGYTF
NA	TRBJ1-2	NA	TRBV10-3	TGTGCCATCAACCACAGGGCGTCGAACTATGGCTACACCTTC	CAINHRASNYGYTF
NA	TRBJ2-7	TRBD2	TRBV2	TGTGCCAGCACCGGACTAGCGGGATCCTACGAGCAGTACTTC	CASTGLAGSYEQYF
NA	TRBJ2-1	TRBD2	TRBV19	TGTGCCAGTAGTGCCCGGACTAGCGGATGGTCCTACAATGAGCAGTTCTTC	CASSARTSGWSYNEQFF
NA	TRBJ2-7	NA	TRBV6-1	TGTGCCAGCAGTGAAACCCCGGGCTCCTACGAGCAGTACTTC	CASSETPGSYEQYF
NA	TRBJ1-2	NA	TRBV19	TGTGCCTCCACCCCAGGGTTCACGGACTATGGCTACACCTTC	CASTPGFTDYGYTF
NA	TRBJ2-5	NA	TRBV9	TGTGCCAGCAGCCTGGGGGCCAACTCAGAAGAGACCCAGTACTTC	CASSLGANSEETQYF
NA	TRBJ1-5	TRBD1	TRBV29-1	TGCAGCGTTGAACCACCAGGGGGCGAAAGGCCCCAGCATTTT	CSVEPPGGERPQHF
NA	TRBJ1-1	NA	TRBV19	TGTGCCAGTAGTATGTCCTCCCTGAACACTGAAGCTTTCTTT	CASSMSSLNTEAFF
NA	TRBJ1-4	NA	TRBV4-1	TGCGCCAGCAGCCTTCAGAACACAGCAACTAATGAAAAACTGTTTTTT	CASSLQNTATNEKLFF
NA	TRBJ1-1	NA	TRBV27	TGTGCCAGCAGTAAAGGCGGGGCTGCCTATGAAAGCACTGAAGCTTTCTTT	CASSKGGAAYESTEAFF
NA	TRBJ1-3	NA	TRBV7-9	TGTGCCAGCAGCTTGTACAGCCAGTCTAGAAACACCATATATTTT	CASSLYSQSRNTIYF
once	TRBJ1-1	NA	TRBV29-1	TGCAGCGCCCCTCGGGAGGGGCGAACTGAAGCTTTCTTT	CSAPREGRTEAFF
NA	TRBJ1-2	TRBD1	TRBV9	TGTGCCAGCAGCGCGGGACAGGGGAGTTATGGCTACACCTTC	CASSAGQGSYGYTF
NA	TRBJ1-3	TRBD1	TRBV6-1	TGTGCCAGCAGTGATCCGGGACAGGGCTCTGGAAACACCATATATTTT	CASSDPGQGSGNTIYF
NA	TRBJ2-7	NA	TRBV5-8	TGTGCCAGCGAACCGGGTATATCCTACGAGCAGTACTTC	CASEPGISYEQYF
NA	TRBJ2-5	TRBD2	TRBV4-1	TGCGCCAGCAGTCCTCGGGCTAGCGGGAGATCAGGAGAGACCCAGTACTTC	CASSPRASGRSGETQYF
NA	TRBJ2-1	NA	TRBV4-1	TGCGCCAGCAGCCAAGTCGGGGAGAATGAGCAGTTCTTC	CASSQVGENEQFF
NA	TRBJ1-1	NA	TRBV25-1	TGTGCCAGCAAACGAGCCGGACAGTTGAACACTGAAGCTTTCTTT	CASKRAGQLNTEAFF
few	TRBJ2-2	TRBD2	TRBV2	TGTGCCAGCAGACCGGGGGGGAACACCGGGGAGCTGTTTTTT	CASRPGGNTGELFF
NA	TRBJ1-4	TRBD1	TRBV6-8	TGTGCCAGCAGGGCACCGGGGGGACAGGGCTTGAGTACAACTAATGAAAAACTGTTTTTT	CASRAPGGQGLSTTNEKLFF
NA	TRBJ1-1	NA	TRBV4-3	TGCGCCAGCAGCCAAGAAGGGGGAACTGAAGCTTTCTTT	CASSQEGGTEAFF
NA	TRBJ1-2	TRBD1	TRBV28	TGTGCCAGCAGTCCCACCGGGACAGGGAATTTTAACTATGGCTACACCTTC	CASSPTGTGNFNYGYTF
NA	TRBJ2-1	NA	TRBV6-2/TRBV6-3	TGTGCCAGCAGTTATGGCAGGGGTAATGAGCAGTTCTTC	CASSYGRGNEQFF
NA	TRBJ1-4	NA	TRBV4-1	TGCGCCACCGCCCGGGGGGGAGCAAATGAAAAACTGTTTTTT	CATARGGANEKLFF
NA	TRBJ2-1	TRBD2	TRBV5-1	TGCGCCAGCATTTCCACGTCTAGCGGGAGCAATGAGCAGTTCTTC	CASISTSSGSNEQFF
NA	TRBJ1-6	NA	TRBV3-1/TRBV3-2	TGTGCCAGCAGCCAAGTAGCTCTTTCACCCCTCCACTTT	CASSQVALSPLHF
NA	TRBJ2-7	TRBD1	TRBV19	TGTGCCAGTAGTGAGACAGGGGGAAGATACGAGCAGTACTTC	CASSETGGRYEQYF
NA	TRBJ2-7	TRBD2	TRBV15	TGTGCCACCAGCAGAGAGCGGGGGGGGTTCGAGCAGTACTTC	CATSRERGGFEQYF
NA	TRBJ1-1	TRBD1	TRBV7-8	TGTGCCAGCAGCTTGACAGGGTCTGAAGCTTTCTTT	CASSLTGSEAFF
NA	TRBJ1-1	NA	TRBV2	TGTGCCAATGGAGGGGCTGAAGCTTTCTTT	CANGGAEAFF
NA	TRBJ1-5	NA	TRBV18	TGTGCCAGCTCACCCGGGAATCAGCCCCAGCATTTT	CASSPGNQPQHF
NA	TRBJ2-7	TRBD2	TRBV3-1/TRBV3-2	TGTGCCAGCAGCCAAGATCCCAGCGGGAGGTGGTACGAGCAGTACTTC	CASSQDPSGRWYEQYF
NA	TRBJ1-2	NA	TRBV9	TGTGCCAGCAGCCACCAGGGAGGAGTTTGGTATGGCTACACCTTC	CASSHQGGVWYGYTF
NA	TRBJ1-2	NA	TRBV28	TGTGCCAGCAGTTCGAGTCTATTGATAAACTATGGCTACACCTTC	CASSSSLLINYGYTF
NA	TRBJ1-4	NA	TRBV24-1	TGTGCCACCAGTGATGGCCGCAGTCAAGCTAATGAAAAACTGTTTTTT	CATSDGRSQANEKLFF
NA	TRBJ1-3	NA	TRBV7-6	TGTGCCAGCAGCCAGACGTTGAGGTTAGGGGGCTCTGGAAACACCATATATTTT	CASSQTLRLGGSGNTIYF
NA	TRBJ2-3	TRBD2	TRBV7-9	TGTGCCAGCAGCCTGGCGACTAGCGGGAACACAGATACGCAGTATTTT	CASSLATSGNTDTQYF
NA	TRBJ2-7	NA	TRBV7-8	TGTGCCAGCAGCTTAGGGACTAACTACGAGCAGTACTTC	CASSLGTNYEQYF
NA	TRBJ2-1	TRBD2	TRBV10-3	TGTGCCACCGGGGGTAGCGGGAGGAACTCCTACAATGAGCAGTTCTTC	CATGGSGRNSYNEQFF
NA	TRBJ1-1	TRBD1	TRBV19	TGTGCCAGTAGTAAATCGACAGGGGGAGTAGAAGCTTTCTTT	CASSKSTGGVEAFF
NA	TRBJ2-5	TRBD2	TRBV9	TGTGCCAGCAGCGTAGAGGCTAGCGGGGGGAAGACCCAGTACTTC	CASSVEASGGKTQYF
few	TRBJ1-1	NA	TRBV4-1	TGCGCCAGCAGCCAAGACGCAGGGTTTGACACTGAAGCTTTCTTT	CASSQDAGFDTEAFF
NA	TRBJ2-7	NA	TRBV9	TGTGCCAGCAGCGTTGGCCGAATTAACTACGAGCAGTACTTC	CASSVGRINYEQYF
NA	TRBJ1-5	TRBD1	TRBV19	TGTGCCAGTAGCACGACAGGGGGCGCTTATCAGCCCCAGCATTTT	CASSTTGGAYQPQHF